These 3 T cell receptor beta chains share one sample of origin, sequenced in a study of T-cell reconstitution after alpha-beta-depleted transplantation in children. Using unique molecular identifiers, the investigators prepared the TCRbeta library. Via MiXCR, TCRdb re-called the PCR reads, giving one row per CDR3 protein. The data show 450,000 to 600,000 distinct CDR3 sequences, about 30% seen once. This specimen consisted of PBMCs from the stem cell graft donor, obtained from the stem cell graft. The source is a human donor who donated a stem cell graft to a child with aplastic anemia.

This rearrangement joins TRBV29-1 to TRBJ2-1; 8 bases line up with TRBD1. CDR1 and CDR2 from the germline V gene are SQVTM and ANQGSEA. The length of the CDR3 is 13 residues. The CDR3 nucleotides are TGCAGTACCGCCGCGGGGACAGGTGTGGAGCAGTTCTTC. Its translation: CSTAAGTGVEQFF.

This clonotype was found a few times. The rearrangement joins TRBV20-1 to TRBJ1-1; D is perhaps TRBD1 (5 bases). The CDR3 runs to 14 residues. The germline CDR1 and CDR2 sequences are DFQATT and SNEGSKA (reference sequence). The V gene lost 2 bases and the J gene lost 0 bases, with 10 bases spanning the gap. The CDR3 loop reads CSARLGLMNTEAFF. Written as DNA, the CDR3 is TGCAGTGCTAGATTGGGACTGATGAACACTGAAGCTTTCTTT.

This rearrangement joins TRBV5-1 to TRBJ2-5, with D perhaps being TRBD1 or TRBD2 (5 bases each). CDR3 length equals 13 residues. Germline V gives CDR1 SGHRS, CDR2 YFSETQ. Trimming took off 4 bases at V and 5 bases at J, with 12 bases between the two ends. This chain's CDR3 is CASSPGDRETQYF. Written as DNA, the CDR3 is TGCGCCAGCAGCCCTGGGGACCGTGAGACCCAGTACTTC.